This T cell receptor (beta chain) was sequenced during a study of blood T cell repertoires in COVID-19. Across the whole study: Both acute and convalescent COVID-19 samples were obtained from the United States, Italy and Spain.

Authors' processing steps: How many nucleated cells were present was estimated from reference gene primer amplification. Profiled with immunoSEQ multiplex PCR; TCRdb holds only in-frame clones, not every one. Clonal size and the V and J genes are those of that table, whereas D and trimming came from the DNA. The sample holds 200,000 or so clones, about 86% seen once. Those who participated ranged in age from roughly 18 to 89 years and resided in 24 US areas. In assigning cohorts, the study relied on participant-reported clinical history. This TCR came from a woman aged 40 to 50 with acute COVID-19. Sequences were obtained from PBMCs or T cells enriched from blood (not recorded which).

The CDR3 nucleotides are TGTGCCAGCATGAGGACACCGGCTAATATCTTAGCCCTCCACTTT. This translates into CASMRTPANILALHF. V and J are TRBV6-5 and TRBJ1-6, with D tentatively TRBD1 (5 bases). Trimming shortened V by 7 bases and J by 14 bases, and 24 bases separated the two germline ends. Germline V gene lookup returns CDR1 MNHEY and CDR2 SVGAGI. The CDR3 sequence is 15 residues long.